This T cell receptor beta chain originates from a study of T cells in Graves' hyperthyroidism and ophthalmopathy. Patients having uncontrolled infection, another autoimmune disease, pregnancy or lactation were not included. RNA transcripts gave rise to amplified TCR beta CDR3 regions. A first-round RT-PCR of the TCR CDR3 used the HTBI primer set. One entry per CDR3 protein results from TCRdb running MiXCR on the multiplex PCR reads. The sample consists of some 490,000 distinct CDR3 sequences, roughly 22% of them appearing once. This CDR3 is 18 amino acids long. V shed 6 bases and J shed 1 base, with 25 bases lying between them. Germline-derived CDR1 and CDR2 are MNHEY and SMNVEV (reference sequence). This clonotype was found a few times.

The specimen sequenced was blood. The clonotype comes from a woman in her 70s with Graves' ophthalmopathy. This chain joins TRBV27 and TRBJ2-7, with D perhaps TRBD2 (6 bases). The CDR3 is CASRLRLLPGVPSYEQYF. The CDR3, as DNA: TGTGCCAGCAGACTCCGATTACTACCGGGAGTCCCTTCCTACGAGCAGTACTTC.